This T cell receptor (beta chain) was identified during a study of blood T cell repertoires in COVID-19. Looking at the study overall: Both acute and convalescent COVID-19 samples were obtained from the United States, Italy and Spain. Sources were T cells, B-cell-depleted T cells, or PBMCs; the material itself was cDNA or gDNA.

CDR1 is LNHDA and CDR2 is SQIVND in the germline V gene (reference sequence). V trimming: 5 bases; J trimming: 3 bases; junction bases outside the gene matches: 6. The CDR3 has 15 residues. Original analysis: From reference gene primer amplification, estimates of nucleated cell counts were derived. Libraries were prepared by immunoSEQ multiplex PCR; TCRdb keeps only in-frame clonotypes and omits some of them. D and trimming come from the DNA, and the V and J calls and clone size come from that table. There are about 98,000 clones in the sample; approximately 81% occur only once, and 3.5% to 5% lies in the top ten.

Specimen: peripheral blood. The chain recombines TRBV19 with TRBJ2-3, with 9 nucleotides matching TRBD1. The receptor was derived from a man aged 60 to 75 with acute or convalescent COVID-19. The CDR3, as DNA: TGTGCCAGTAGTCCGGGGACAGGGTCAACAGATACGCAGTATTTT. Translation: CASSPGTGSTDTQYF.